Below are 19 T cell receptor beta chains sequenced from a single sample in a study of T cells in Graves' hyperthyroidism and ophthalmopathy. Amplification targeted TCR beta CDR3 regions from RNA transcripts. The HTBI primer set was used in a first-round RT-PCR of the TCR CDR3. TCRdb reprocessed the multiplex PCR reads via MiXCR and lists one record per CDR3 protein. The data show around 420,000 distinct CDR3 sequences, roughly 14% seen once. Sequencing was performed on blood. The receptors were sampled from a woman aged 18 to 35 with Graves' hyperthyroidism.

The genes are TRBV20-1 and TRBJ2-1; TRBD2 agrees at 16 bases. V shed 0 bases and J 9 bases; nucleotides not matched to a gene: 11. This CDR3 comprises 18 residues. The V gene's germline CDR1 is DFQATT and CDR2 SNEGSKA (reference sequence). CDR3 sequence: CSARDNRGTSGRAPEQFF. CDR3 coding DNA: TGCAGTGCTAGAGATAACAGGGGGACTAGCGGGAGGGCCCCTGAGCAGTTCTTC.

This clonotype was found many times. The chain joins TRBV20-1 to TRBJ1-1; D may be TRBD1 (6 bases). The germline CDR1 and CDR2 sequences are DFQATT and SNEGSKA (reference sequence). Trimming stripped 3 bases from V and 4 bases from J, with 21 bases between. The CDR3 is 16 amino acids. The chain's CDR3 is CSASPGASGRGTEAFF. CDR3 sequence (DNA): TGCAGTGCTAGCCCGGGGGCGTCGGGACGGGGCACTGAAGCTTTCTTT.

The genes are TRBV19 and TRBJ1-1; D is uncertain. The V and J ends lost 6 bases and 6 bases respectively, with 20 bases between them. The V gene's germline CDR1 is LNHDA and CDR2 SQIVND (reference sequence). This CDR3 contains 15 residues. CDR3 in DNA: TGTGCCAGTAGGGACCTAAGGTTGGGGTCTCCTGAAGCTTTCTTT. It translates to CASRDLRLGSPEAFF.

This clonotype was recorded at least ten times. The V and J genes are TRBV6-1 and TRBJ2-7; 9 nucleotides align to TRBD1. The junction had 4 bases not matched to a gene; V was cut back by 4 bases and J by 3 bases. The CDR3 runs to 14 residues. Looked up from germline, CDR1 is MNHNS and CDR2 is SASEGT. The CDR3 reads CASSAGQGVYEQYF. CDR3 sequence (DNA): TGTGCCAGCAGTGCGGGACAGGGAGTCTACGAGCAGTACTTC.

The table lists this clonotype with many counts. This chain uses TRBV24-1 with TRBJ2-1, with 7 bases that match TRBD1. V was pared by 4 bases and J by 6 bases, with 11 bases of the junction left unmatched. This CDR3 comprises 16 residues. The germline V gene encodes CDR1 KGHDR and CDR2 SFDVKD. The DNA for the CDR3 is TGTGCCACCAGTGACTTAGACAGGGCGGTAGGCAATGAGCAGTTCTTC. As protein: CATSDLDRAVGNEQFF.

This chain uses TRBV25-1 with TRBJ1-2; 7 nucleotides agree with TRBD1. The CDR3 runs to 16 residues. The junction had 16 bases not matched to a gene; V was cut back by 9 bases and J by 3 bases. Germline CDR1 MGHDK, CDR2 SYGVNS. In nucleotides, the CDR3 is TGTGCCAGTTCCGGGACAGAGAAGCCCAGCCACTATGGCTACACCTTC. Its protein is CASSGTEKPSHYGYTF.

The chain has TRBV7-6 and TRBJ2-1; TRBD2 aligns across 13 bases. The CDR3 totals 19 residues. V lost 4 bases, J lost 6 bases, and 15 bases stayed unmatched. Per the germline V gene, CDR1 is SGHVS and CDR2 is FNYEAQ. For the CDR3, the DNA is TGTGCCAGCAGCTCGACCGGGACTAGCGGGATTCCCCTGCTCAATGAGCAGTTCTTC. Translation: CASSSTGTSGIPLLNEQFF.

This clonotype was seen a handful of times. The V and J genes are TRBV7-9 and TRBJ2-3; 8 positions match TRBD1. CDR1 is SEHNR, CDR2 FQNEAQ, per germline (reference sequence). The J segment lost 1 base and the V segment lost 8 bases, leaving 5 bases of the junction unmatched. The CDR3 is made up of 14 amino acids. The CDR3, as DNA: TGTGCCAGCGGCAGGGGGCTCGGCACAGATACGCAGTATTTT. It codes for CASGRGLGTDTQYF.

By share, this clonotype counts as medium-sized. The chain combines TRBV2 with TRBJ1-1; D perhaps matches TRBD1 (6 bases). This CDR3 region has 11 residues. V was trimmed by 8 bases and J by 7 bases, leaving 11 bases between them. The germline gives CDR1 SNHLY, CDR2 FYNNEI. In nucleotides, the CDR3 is TGTGCCAGCGGACAGACCGATGAAGCTTTCTTT. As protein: CASGQTDEAFF.

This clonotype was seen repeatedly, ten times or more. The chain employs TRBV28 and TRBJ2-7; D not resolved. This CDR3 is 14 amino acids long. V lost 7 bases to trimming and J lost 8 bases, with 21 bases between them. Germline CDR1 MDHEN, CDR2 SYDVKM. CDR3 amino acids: CASNLVGQVLKQYF. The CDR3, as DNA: TGTGCCAGCAACCTAGTCGGCCAGGTTTTAAAGCAGTACTTC.

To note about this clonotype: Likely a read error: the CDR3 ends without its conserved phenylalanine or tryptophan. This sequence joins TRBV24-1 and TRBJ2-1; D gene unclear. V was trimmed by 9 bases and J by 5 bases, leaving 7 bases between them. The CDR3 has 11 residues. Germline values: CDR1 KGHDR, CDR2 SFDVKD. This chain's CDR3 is CATGFNNEQFL. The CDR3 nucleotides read TGTGCCACCGGATTTAACAATGAGCAGTTCCTC.

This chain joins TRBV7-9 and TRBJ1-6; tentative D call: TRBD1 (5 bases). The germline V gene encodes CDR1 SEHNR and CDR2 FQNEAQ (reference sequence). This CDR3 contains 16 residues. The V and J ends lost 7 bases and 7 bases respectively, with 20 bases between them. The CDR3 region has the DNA TGTGCCAGCACCCTATCGGGGGGGTCTTTAAATTCACCCCTCCACTTT. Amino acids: CASTLSGGSLNSPLHF.

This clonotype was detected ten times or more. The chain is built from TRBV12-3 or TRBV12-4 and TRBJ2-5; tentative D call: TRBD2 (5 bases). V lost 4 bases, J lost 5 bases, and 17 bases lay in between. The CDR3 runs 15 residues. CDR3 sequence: CASSSSLGSRETQYF. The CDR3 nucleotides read TGTGCCAGCAGTTCCAGCCTGGGGAGTCGGGAGACCCAGTACTTC.

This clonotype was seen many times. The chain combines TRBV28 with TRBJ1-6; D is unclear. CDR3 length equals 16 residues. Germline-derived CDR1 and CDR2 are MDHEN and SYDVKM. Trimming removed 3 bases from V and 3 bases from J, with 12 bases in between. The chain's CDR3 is CASSLTLRVYNSPLHF. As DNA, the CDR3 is TGTGCCAGCAGTTTGACACTGCGGGTCTATAATTCACCCCTCCACTTT.

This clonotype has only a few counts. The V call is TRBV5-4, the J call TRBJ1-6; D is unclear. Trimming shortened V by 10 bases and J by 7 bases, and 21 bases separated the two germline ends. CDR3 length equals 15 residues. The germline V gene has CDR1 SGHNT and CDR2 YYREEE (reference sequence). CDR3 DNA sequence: TGTGCCGGTAGCGAAGGGCCCCGGGTGAATTCACCCCTCCACTTT. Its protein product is CAGSEGPRVNSPLHF.

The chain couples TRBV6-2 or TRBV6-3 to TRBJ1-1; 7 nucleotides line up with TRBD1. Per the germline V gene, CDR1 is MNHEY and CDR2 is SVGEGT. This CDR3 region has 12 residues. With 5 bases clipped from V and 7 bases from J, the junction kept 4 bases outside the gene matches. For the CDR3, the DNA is TGTGCCAGCAGTGGCCGGGACAGTGAAGCTTTCTTT. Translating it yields CASSGRDSEAFF.

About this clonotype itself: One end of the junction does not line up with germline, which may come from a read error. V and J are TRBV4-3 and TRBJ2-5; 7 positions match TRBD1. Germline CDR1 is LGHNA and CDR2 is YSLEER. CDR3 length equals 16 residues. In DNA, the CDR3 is TGCACCAGCAGCCTCACCAACAGGGGCCAACAAGAGACCCAGTACTTC. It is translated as CTSSLTNRGQQETQYF.

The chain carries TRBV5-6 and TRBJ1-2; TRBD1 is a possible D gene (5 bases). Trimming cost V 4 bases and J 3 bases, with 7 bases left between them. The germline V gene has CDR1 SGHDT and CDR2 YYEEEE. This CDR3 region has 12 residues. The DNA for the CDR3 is TGTGCCAGCAGCGGGGGACACTATGGCTACACCTTC. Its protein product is CASSGGHYGYTF.

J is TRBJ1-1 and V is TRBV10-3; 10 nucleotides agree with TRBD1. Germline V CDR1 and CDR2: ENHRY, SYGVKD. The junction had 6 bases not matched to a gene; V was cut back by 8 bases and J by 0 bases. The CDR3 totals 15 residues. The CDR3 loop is CAISGQGSMNTEAFF. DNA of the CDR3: TGTGCCATCTCGGGACAGGGGAGCATGAACACTGAAGCTTTCTTT.